These T cell receptor beta chains were read from a single sample in a study of CD8 T cells in Susac syndrome. TCRdb re-called the immunoSEQ multiplex PCR reads through MiXCR, storing one row per CDR3 protein. Here the sample spans under 95,000 distinct CDR3 sequences, 85% to 95% being singletons. The sequencing input was CD4+ T cells from PBMCs. The source of these receptors is a human donor with Susac syndrome. The CDR3 runs from the conserved cysteine through the conserved F or W. A D gene is named only where the DNA matches it firmly. Size is stated for part of the rows, as once, few or many counts, or as a class when the clone is expanded.

d_gene: .
abundance: .
j_gene: TRBJ2-5
v_gene: TRBV7-2
CDR3nt: TGTGCCAGCAGCTTAAACCCGGCGGGGCAAGAGACCCAGTACTTC
CDR3aa: CASSLNPAGQETQYF

d_gene: .
abundance: .
j_gene: TRBJ2-1
v_gene: TRBV5-6
CDR3nt: TGTGCCAGCAGCCACGGGGTTAGCAATGAGCAGTTCTTC
CDR3aa: CASSHGVSNEQFF

d_gene: .
abundance: once
j_gene: TRBJ1-2
v_gene: TRBV2
CDR3nt: TGTGCCAGCAGCGTTAGGACGGGGAACTATGGCTACACCTTC
CDR3aa: CASSVRTGNYGYTF

d_gene: TRBD2
abundance: few
j_gene: TRBJ2-7
v_gene: TRBV30
CDR3nt: TGTGCCTTGACTAGCGGGGGGGTCGAGCAGTACTTC
CDR3aa: CALTSGGVEQYF

d_gene: TRBD2
abundance: .
j_gene: TRBJ2-5
v_gene: TRBV5-6
CDR3nt: TGTGCCAGCACCCGGGGGGGGATCCAAGAGACCCAGTACTTC
CDR3aa: CASTRGGIQETQYF

d_gene: .
abundance: .
j_gene: TRBJ2-5
v_gene: TRBV20-1
CDR3nt: TGCAGTGCAGACCTCGGGGGAGAAACTTCGGAGGAGACCCAGTACTTC
CDR3aa: CSADLGGETSEETQYF

d_gene: TRBD2
abundance: .
j_gene: TRBJ2-1
v_gene: TRBV4-3
CDR3nt: TGCGCCAGCAGCCAAGTGACTAGCGGGGGGTTCCTCGCCAATGAGCAGTTCTTC
CDR3aa: CASSQVTSGGFLANEQFF

d_gene: .
abundance: .
j_gene: TRBJ2-3
v_gene: TRBV29-1
CDR3nt: TGCAGCGTTGAATCGCCCGGGAGCACAGATACGCAGTATTTT
CDR3aa: CSVESPGSTDTQYF

d_gene: TRBD1
abundance: .
j_gene: TRBJ2-6
v_gene: TRBV10-3
CDR3nt: TGTGCCATCAGCACCCGGACAGGTTCTACCTCTGGGGCCAACGTCCTGACTTTC
CDR3aa: CAISTRTGSTSGANVLTF

d_gene: .
abundance: .
j_gene: TRBJ1-2
v_gene: TRBV25-1
CDR3nt: TGTGCCAGCAGTGAATACCCGGAAGGTCTTTATGGCTACACCTTC
CDR3aa: CASSEYPEGLYGYTF

d_gene: .
abundance: .
j_gene: TRBJ2-7
v_gene: TRBV5-4
CDR3nt: TGTGCCAGCAGCTTGGACAGCTACTACGAGCAGTACTTC
CDR3aa: CASSLDSYYEQYF

d_gene: .
abundance: .
j_gene: TRBJ2-3
v_gene: TRBV30
CDR3nt: TGTGCCTGGAGTCCGCACGAAGGAGATACGCAGTATTTT
CDR3aa: CAWSPHEGDTQYF

d_gene: TRBD2
abundance: .
j_gene: TRBJ2-7
v_gene: TRBV2
CDR3nt: TGTGCCACCCTAGCGGGGGGGTTCTCCTACGAGCAGTACTTC
CDR3aa: CATLAGGFSYEQYF

d_gene: .
abundance: .
j_gene: TRBJ2-7
v_gene: TRBV20-1
CDR3nt: TGCAGTGCTACTCCGAAGGACAGATTCTACGAGCAGTACTTC
CDR3aa: CSATPKDRFYEQYF

d_gene: .
abundance: .
j_gene: TRBJ1-2
v_gene: TRBV7-2
CDR3nt: TGTGCCAGCAGCTTAGCGTCAGGGCAGGGGCATGGCTACACCTTC
CDR3aa: CASSLASGQGHGYTF

d_gene: .
abundance: .
j_gene: TRBJ1-1
v_gene: TRBV5-4
CDR3nt: TGTGCCAGCAGTCAGGGGATGAACACTGAAGCTTTCTTT
CDR3aa: CASSQGMNTEAFF

d_gene: TRBD2
abundance: .
j_gene: TRBJ2-1
v_gene: TRBV4-3
CDR3nt: TGCGCCAGCAGCCAAGCTCTGGGTAGCGGGGGACTATCTAACAATGAGCAGTTCTTC
CDR3aa: CASSQALGSGGLSNNEQFF

d_gene: .
abundance: .
j_gene: TRBJ2-1
v_gene: TRBV5-1
CDR3nt: TGCGCCAGCAGCTTGGAGGTAGCGAATGAGCAGTTCTTC
CDR3aa: CASSLEVANEQFF

d_gene: .
abundance: .
j_gene: TRBJ1-2
v_gene: TRBV12-3/TRBV12-4
CDR3nt: TGTGCCAGCAGTTCAACCGACACCTATGGCTACACCTTC
CDR3aa: CASSSTDTYGYTF

d_gene: .
abundance: once
j_gene: TRBJ1-4
v_gene: TRBV9
CDR3nt: TGTGCCAGCAGCGGAGCGATGCTGAATGAAAAACTGTTTTTT
CDR3aa: CASSGAMLNEKLFF

d_gene: TRBD1
abundance: .
j_gene: TRBJ1-6
v_gene: TRBV27
CDR3nt: TGTGCCAGCAGTCCCCGCGAGGACAGGCTTGGGTCACCCCTCCACTTT
CDR3aa: CASSPREDRLGSPLHF

d_gene: TRBD2
abundance: .
j_gene: TRBJ2-5
v_gene: TRBV25-1
CDR3nt: TGTGCCAGCAGTGCCGGACTAGCGGGGGTCGAGACCCAGTACTTC
CDR3aa: CASSAGLAGVETQYF

d_gene: .
abundance: .
j_gene: TRBJ2-7
v_gene: TRBV12-3/TRBV12-4
CDR3nt: TGTGCCAGCAGTTTCCAGGGCAACGAGCAGTACTTC
CDR3aa: CASSFQGNEQYF

d_gene: TRBD2
abundance: .
j_gene: TRBJ2-5
v_gene: TRBV3-1
CDR3nt: TGTGCCAGCAGCCGGACTAGCGGGGGGACCAAGGATACCCAGTACTTC
CDR3aa: CASSRTSGGTKDTQYF